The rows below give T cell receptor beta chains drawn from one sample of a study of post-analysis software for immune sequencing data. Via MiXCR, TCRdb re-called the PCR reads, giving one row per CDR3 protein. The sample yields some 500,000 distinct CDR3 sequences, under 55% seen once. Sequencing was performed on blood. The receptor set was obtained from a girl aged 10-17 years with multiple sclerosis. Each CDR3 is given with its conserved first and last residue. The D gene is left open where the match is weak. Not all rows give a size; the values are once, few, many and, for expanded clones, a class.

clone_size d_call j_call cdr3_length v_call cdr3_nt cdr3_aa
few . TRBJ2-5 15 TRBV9 TGTGCCAGCAGCGTAGCCACGGGACTTCGGGAGACCCAGTACTTC CASSVATGLRETQYF
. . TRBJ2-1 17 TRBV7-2 TGTGCCAGCAGCTTAGGGGGGACAGCGGGAGTGTCCCATGAGCAGTTCTTC CASSLGGTAGVSHEQFF
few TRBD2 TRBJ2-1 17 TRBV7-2 TGTGCCAGCAGCTTAAGGCCTAGCGGGAGGTTCCACAATGAGCAGTTCTTC CASSLRPSGRFHNEQFF
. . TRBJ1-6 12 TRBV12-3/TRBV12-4 TGTGCCAGCACCCAGAACTTGGCTCCCCTCCACTTT CASTQNLAPLHF
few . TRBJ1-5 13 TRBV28 TGTGCCAGCAGTTACAGGAGACATCAGCCCCAGCATTTT CASSYRRHQPQHF
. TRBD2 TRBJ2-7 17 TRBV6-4 TGTGCCAGCAGTGGTGGGACTAGCGAAAACGAAACCTACGAGCAGTACTTC CASSGGTSENETYEQYF
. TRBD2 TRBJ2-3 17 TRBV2 TGTGCCAGCAGCCTCCGGACTAGCGGGGGCCTAGGAGATACGCAGTATTTT CASSLRTSGGLGDTQYF
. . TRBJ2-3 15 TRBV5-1 TGCGCCAGCAGCGCGGAAGGGCAATTCACAGATACGCAGTATTTT CASSAEGQFTDTQYF
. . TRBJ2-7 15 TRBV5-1 TGCGCCAGCAGCTTGGCCGGGCAGAAGACCTACGAGCAGTACTTC CASSLAGQKTYEQYF
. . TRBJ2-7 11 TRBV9 TGTGCCAGCAGCGCAGGCTACGAGCAGTACTTC CASSAGYEQYF
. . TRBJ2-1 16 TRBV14 TGTGCCAGCAGCCAAGGTCTATCCCTTTCCTACAATGAGCAGTTCTTC CASSQGLSLSYNEQFF
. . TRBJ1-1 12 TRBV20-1 TGCAGTGCTAGCGACCTATTTCGTGAAGCTTTCTTT CSASDLFREAFF
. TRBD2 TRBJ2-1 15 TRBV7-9 TGTGCCAGCAGCTTTGTTGAGCTAGCGGGCAATGAGCAGTTCTTC CASSFVELAGNEQFF
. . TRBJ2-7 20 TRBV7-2 TGTGCCAGCAGCTTAGGAGGAGGCAGGCCCCCTAGAAAGGCTTACTACGAGCAGTACTTC CASSLGGGRPPRKAYYEQYF
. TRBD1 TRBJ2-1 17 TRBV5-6 TGTGCCAGCTCCGGGACAGGGGCCTATGACTCCTACAATGAGCAGTTCTTC CASSGTGAYDSYNEQFF
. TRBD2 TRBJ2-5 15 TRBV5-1 TGCGCCAGCAGCTTGGAGGCTAGCGGGCAAGAGACCCAGTACTTC CASSLEASGQETQYF
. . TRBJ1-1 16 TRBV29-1 TGCAGCGTTGAAACCCGAGATTTCCCCAGGAACACTGAAGCTTTCTTT CSVETRDFPRNTEAFF
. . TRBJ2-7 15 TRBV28 TGTGCCAGCAGCTCCCTCGGGACTTTCGAGGCCGAGCAGTACTTC CASSSLGTFEAEQYF
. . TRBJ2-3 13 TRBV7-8 TGTGCCAGCAGCCTTTACACCACAGATACGCAGTATTTT CASSLYTTDTQYF
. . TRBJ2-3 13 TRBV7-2 TGTGCCAGCAGCTCCAGTAACACAGATACGCAGTATTTT CASSSSNTDTQYF
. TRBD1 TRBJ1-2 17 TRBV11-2 TGTGCCAGCAGCTTAGACTCGACAGGGCGGTGGGTAGATGGCTACACCTTC CASSLDSTGRWVDGYTF
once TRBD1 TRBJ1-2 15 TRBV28 TGTGCCAGCAGCCTAGGGACAGGGGGCACCTATGGCTACACCTTC CASSLGTGGTYGYTF
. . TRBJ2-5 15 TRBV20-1 TGCAGTGCTAGCCACGGGCCCAAGTGGAGAGAGACCCAGTACTTC CSASHGPKWRETQYF
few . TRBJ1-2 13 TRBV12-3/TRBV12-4 TGTGCCAGCAGTTTTACGGCAGGGACTGGCTACACCTTC CASSFTAGTGYTF
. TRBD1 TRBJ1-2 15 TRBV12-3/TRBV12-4 TGTGCCAGCAGCCTCCAGGGGGATCCCGCCTATGGCTACACCTTC CASSLQGDPAYGYTF
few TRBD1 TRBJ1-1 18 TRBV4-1 TGCGCCAGCCGAATCCAAGGGACAGGGGGCGGGGGAAACACTGAAGCTTTCTTT CASRIQGTGGGGNTEAFF
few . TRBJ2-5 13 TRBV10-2 TGCGCCAGCACCGGATTGAACCAAGAGACCCAGTACTTC CASTGLNQETQYF
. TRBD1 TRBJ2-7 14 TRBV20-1 TGCAGTGCTAGGGCGGGACAGGGACCCTACGAGCAGTACTTC CSARAGQGPYEQYF
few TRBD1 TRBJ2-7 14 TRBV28 TGTGCCAGCAGTTATCAGGGGGCGGTGGACGAGCAGTACTTC CASSYQGAVDEQYF
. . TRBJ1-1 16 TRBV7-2 TGTGCCAGCAGCTTAGATCGGGCCAGCATGAACACTGAAGCTTTCTTT CASSLDRASMNTEAFF
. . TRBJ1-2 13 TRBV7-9 TGTGCCAGCAGCAACGTGGGAGCCTATGGCTACACCTTC CASSNVGAYGYTF
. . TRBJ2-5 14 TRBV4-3 TGCGCCAGCAACCAATGGGGATCCCAAGAGACCCAGTACTTC CASNQWGSQETQYF
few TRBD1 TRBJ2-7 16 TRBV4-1 TGCGCCAGCAGCCACACCCCGGGACAGGTCTCCTACGAGCAGTACTTC CASSHTPGQVSYEQYF
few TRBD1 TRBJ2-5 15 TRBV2 TGTGCCAGCATAAGAACAGGGGGCGTTTGGGAGACCCAGTACTTC CASIRTGGVWETQYF
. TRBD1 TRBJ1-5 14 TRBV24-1 TGTGCCACCAGGCCGACAGGGCGGTTTCAGCCCCAGCATTTT CATRPTGRFQPQHF
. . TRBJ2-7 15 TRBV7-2 TGTGCCAGCAGCTTAGGAGGGACGGCAACCTACGAGCAGTACTTC CASSLGGTATYEQYF
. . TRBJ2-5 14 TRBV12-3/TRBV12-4 TGTGCCAGCAGGCCAGTTTCGGCAGAAGAGACCCAGTACTTC CASRPVSAEETQYF
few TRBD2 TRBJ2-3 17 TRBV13 TGTGCCAGCAGCCCTGGGGGGCTAGCGGGAGTGCCAGATACGCAGTATTTT CASSPGGLAGVPDTQYF
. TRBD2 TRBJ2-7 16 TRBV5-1 TGCGCCAGCAGCTTGGCCCCTAGCGGGATGTCCTACGAGCAGTACTTC CASSLAPSGMSYEQYF
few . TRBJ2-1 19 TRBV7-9 TGTGCCAGCAGCTTAGCTACCGGCTGGGGGGCCGGCTCCTACAATGAGCAGTTCTTC CASSLATGWGAGSYNEQFF
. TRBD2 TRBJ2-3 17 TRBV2 TGTGCCAGCAGTGAATCGACTAGCGGCTTCCGCACAGATACGCAGTATTTT CASSESTSGFRTDTQYF
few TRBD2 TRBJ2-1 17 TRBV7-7 TGTGCTAGCAGCTTAGTCGCTAGCGGGGTCCCCCACAATGAGCAGTTCTTC CASSLVASGVPHNEQFF
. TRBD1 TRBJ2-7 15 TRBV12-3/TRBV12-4 TGTGCCAGCAGCCCTCGGACAGGGCTAGCCTACGAGCAGTACTTC CASSPRTGLAYEQYF
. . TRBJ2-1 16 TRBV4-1 TGCGCCAGCAGCCAAGTGGAGACTAACGGATACAATGAGCAGTTCTTC CASSQVETNGYNEQFF
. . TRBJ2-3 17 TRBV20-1 TGCAGTGCTAGAGGCCAGGAATCCATGGGGCGCGCAGATACGCAGTATTTT CSARGQESMGRADTQYF
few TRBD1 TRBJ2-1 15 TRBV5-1 TGCGCCAGCAGCTTCCTCAGACAGGGCGGCGATGAGCAGTTCTTC CASSFLRQGGDEQFF
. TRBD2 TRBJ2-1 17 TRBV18 TGTGCCAGCTCCCAAGGTTATAGCGGACTAGACTCTAATGAGCAGTTCTTC CASSQGYSGLDSNEQFF
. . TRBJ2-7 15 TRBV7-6 TGTGCCAGCAGCTTAGGGGCCCGGGAACCCTACGAGCAGTACTTC CASSLGAREPYEQYF
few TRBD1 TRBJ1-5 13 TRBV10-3 TGTGCCACCACAGGGGATAGTGATCAGCCCCAGCATTTT CATTGDSDQPQHF
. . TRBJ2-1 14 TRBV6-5 TGTGCCAGCAGTTACTCGTCGGCGGTGGGGGAGCAGTTCTTC CASSYSSAVGEQFF